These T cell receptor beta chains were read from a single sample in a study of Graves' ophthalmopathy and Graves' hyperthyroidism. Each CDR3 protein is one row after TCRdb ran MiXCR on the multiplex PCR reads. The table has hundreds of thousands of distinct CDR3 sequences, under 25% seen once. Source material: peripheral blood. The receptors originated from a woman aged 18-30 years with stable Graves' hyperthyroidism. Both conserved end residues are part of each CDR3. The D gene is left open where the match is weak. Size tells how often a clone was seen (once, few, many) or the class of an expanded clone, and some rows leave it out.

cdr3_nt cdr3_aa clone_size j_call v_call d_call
TGTGCCAGCAGCCGAAAAGTGACAGTGAACACTGAAGCTTTCTTT CASSRKVTVNTEAFF many TRBJ1-1 TRBV7-2 NA
TGTGCCAGCAGTCCGGGACAAGTCCACGAGCAGTACTTC CASSPGQVHEQYF NA TRBJ2-7 TRBV12-3/TRBV12-4 NA
TGTGCCAGCGGGGGACAGGCCATTAGCAATCAGCCCCAGCATTTT CASGGQAISNQPQHF many TRBJ1-5 TRBV28 TRBD1
TGTGCCAGCAGTTTAGGCGGGAGTTTGAGTGAGACCCAGTACTTC CASSLGGSLSETQYF many TRBJ2-5 TRBV12-3/TRBV12-4 TRBD2
TGTGCCAGCAGTCCCCTATTGTTCGGCACTGAAGCTTTCTTT CASSPLLFGTEAFF NA TRBJ1-1 TRBV6-1 NA
TGCAGTGCTAGAGACAGACAGGGGTTTACAGATACGCAGTATTTT CSARDRQGFTDTQYF many TRBJ2-3 TRBV20-1 TRBD1
TGCGCCAGCAGCCAACCTCGACAGGGGCGTCAGCCCCAGCATTTT CASSQPRQGRQPQHF many TRBJ1-5 TRBV4-1 TRBD1
TGTGCCAGCAGAAGGGACAGGAACTACGAGCAGTACTTC CASRRDRNYEQYF many TRBJ2-7 TRBV2 TRBD1
TGTGCCAGCAGTTACTCGACGGGGTCCCTCTCCTACGAGCAGTACTTC CASSYSTGSLSYEQYF many TRBJ2-7 TRBV6-2/TRBV6-3 NA
TGTGCCAGCAGTTATGGGACAGGGATCAATTCACCCCTCCACTTT CASSYGTGINSPLHF few TRBJ1-6 TRBV6-5 TRBD1
TGTGCCAGCAGCTCTCTCAGGGGGCGTTTGGAGACCCAGTACTTC CASSSLRGRLETQYF NA TRBJ2-5 TRBV11-2 TRBD1
TGTGCCAGTAGTCTCCAGAGGGGTCTGGGGACCCAGTACTTC CASSLQRGLGTQYF many TRBJ2-5 TRBV19 NA
TGTGCCAGCAGCTTAGTCGGCCGAAATCAGCCCCAGCATTTT CASSLVGRNQPQHF many TRBJ1-5 TRBV11-2 NA
TGCAGCGTTGACTGGGGCGTCCGTGAGACCCAGTACTTC CSVDWGVRETQYF many TRBJ2-5 TRBV29-1 NA
TGTGCCAGCAGCCAAGCGGCGGGAGTTCCCTACGAGCAGTACTTC CASSQAAGVPYEQYF NA TRBJ2-7 TRBV3-1 TRBD2
TGTGCCAGCAGCCAAGGTCCCCAGGGAAGCAATTCACCCCTCCACTTT CASSQGPQGSNSPLHF many TRBJ1-6 TRBV4-2 NA
TGCAGCGTTGCCCGACTGGCAAGGGGTGAAGCTTTCTTT CSVARLARGEAFF many TRBJ1-1 TRBV29-1 NA
TGCAGTGTCGATCCGGGGAGGGATCGGGAGACCCAGTACTTC CSVDPGRDRETQYF many TRBJ2-5 TRBV20-1 TRBD2
TGTGCCAGCAGCTTAGAGGTTAGCGGGAGCCGCGAGCAGTACTTC CASSLEVSGSREQYF many TRBJ2-7 TRBV11-2 TRBD2
TGTGCCAGCAGGCGGCGCAATCAGCCCCAGCATTTT CASRRRNQPQHF many TRBJ1-5 TRBV6-6 NA